These T cell receptor beta chains were read from a single sample in a study of blood T cell repertoires in COVID-19. Sequenced by immunoSEQ multiplex PCR; TCRdb stores in-frame clones only, minus some. This table holds around 140,000 clones, roughly 80% found once. Sequencing used peripheral blood. These receptors all stem from a man in his sixties with acute or convalescent COVID-19. Both conserved end residues are part of each CDR3. A D gene is named only where the DNA matches it firmly. Clone size is shown for a subset of rows, as once, few, many or a class of expanded clone.

abundance	v_gene	j_gene	d_gene	CDR3aa	CDR3nt
NA	TRBV2	TRBJ1-2	TRBD1	CASRTQTGYYGYTF	TGTGCCAGCAGGACACAGACAGGGTACTATGGCTACACCTTC
NA	TRBV5-1	TRBJ2-2	TRBD1	CASSSRSRDRSRYTGELFF	TGCGCCAGCAGCTCCCGCAGCAGGGACAGGAGCCGCTACACCGGGGAGCTGTTTTTT
NA	TRBV5-4	TRBJ1-2	NA	CASSPVRTASYGYTF	TGTGCCAGCAGCCCAGTAAGGACAGCCTCCTATGGCTACACCTTC
NA	TRBV7-9	TRBJ2-5	NA	CASSLTQQFETQYF	TGTGCCAGCAGCTTAACGCAACAGTTCGAGACCCAGTACTTC
NA	TRBV19	TRBJ1-1	NA	CASTPITYTEAFF	TGTGCCAGTACGCCGATAACATACACTGAAGCTTTCTTT
NA	TRBV3-1/TRBV3-2	TRBJ2-3	TRBD1	CASSQGGTGVTDTQYF	TGTGCCAGCAGCCAAGGTGGGACAGGAGTTACAGATACGCAGTATTTT
NA	TRBV30	TRBJ1-1	TRBD1	CAWSQVLSGGTEAFF	TGTGCCTGGAGCCAAGTTTTATCAGGGGGCACTGAAGCTTTCTTT
NA	TRBV29-1	TRBJ1-1	NA	CSVEPGVTEAFF	TGCAGCGTAGAACCAGGGGTGACTGAAGCTTTCTTT
NA	TRBV6-6	TRBJ2-5	TRBD2	CASRTGGGFETQYF	TGTGCCAGCAGAACCGGGGGGGGGTTTGAGACCCAGTACTTC
NA	TRBV19	TRBJ1-1	NA	CASRRGLGEVEAFF	TGTGCCAGTAGACGGGGTCTTGGCGAGGTTGAAGCTTTCTTT
NA	TRBV7-9	TRBJ1-2	NA	CASIGGQAANYGYTF	TGTGCCAGCATCGGTGGCCAGGCAGCTAACTATGGCTACACCTTC
NA	TRBV7-6	TRBJ2-2	NA	CASSLVPGGGNTGELFF	TGTGCCAGCAGCTTAGTCCCGGGGGGCGGGAACACCGGGGAGCTGTTTTTT
NA	TRBV11-2	TRBJ2-7	NA	CASSLYTGEMYEQYF	TGTGCCAGCAGCTTATACACGGGAGAAATGTACGAGCAGTACTTC
NA	TRBV12-5	TRBJ2-5	TRBD1	CASGSGQLQETQYF	TGTGCTAGTGGTTCGGGACAGCTACAAGAGACCCAGTACTTC
few	TRBV7-3	TRBJ2-2	NA	CASSPAGPGELFF	TGTGCCAGCAGCCCGGCGGGGCCCGGGGAGCTGTTTTTT